The source of this T cell receptor (beta chain) is a study of T cells after yellow fever vaccination. Points from the study as a whole: Post-booster reappearance was seen for most primary-vaccination clones (roughly 97% CD4, roughly 88% CD8).

A word on this clonotype: What it binds is not known.

In germline, CDR1 is SGDLS, CDR2 YYNGEE. The V end was cut by 0 bases, the J end by 0 bases, with 6 bases between. The CDR3 extends over 14 amino acids. The authors made TCR cDNA by 5'RACE template switching, adding a universal primer site and UMIs. TCRdb re-called the 5' RACE reads through MiXCR, storing one row per CDR3 protein. The table has 150,000 to 200,000 distinct CDR3 sequences, around 9.3% seen once. The source material was CD8+ T cells sorted from PBMCs, sampled 45 days after the yellow fever booster vaccination. The V gene is TRBV9, the J gene TRBJ2-5; a weak D match, TRBD1 (6 bases). This receptor was taken from a man between 18 and 29 years old who received the YFV17D yellow fever vaccine. The CDR3 loop reads CASSVEGDQETQYF. The CDR3, as DNA: TGTGCCAGCAGCGTAGAGGGGGACCAAGAGACCCAGTACTTC.